Following are 8 T cell receptor beta chains from one sample sequenced in a study of T cell responses to AZD1222 COVID-19 vaccine. TCRdb's copy holds only in-frame clones and misses some; the assay was immunoSEQ multiplex PCR. The sample yields about 120,000 clones, around 85% seen once. Source: peripheral blood, taken on day 0 of AZD1222 vaccination. Receptors were obtained from an adult in good health.

The V call is TRBV2, the J call TRBJ1-1; TRBD1 matches at 8 bases. CDR1 and CDR2 (germline): SNHLY, FYNNEI. This CDR3 region has 13 residues. V was clipped by 8 bases and J by 8 bases; unmatched bases: 10. DNA for the CDR3: TGTGCCAGCTCGTACAGGGGGGCTGGGGAAGCTTTCTTT. Amino acids: CASSYRGAGEAFF.

The count of this clone is one. This chain uses TRBV7-2 with TRBJ2-7; 8 nucleotides line up with TRBD2. Unmatched junction bases numbered 11, after V lost 3 bases and J lost 4 bases. In germline, CDR1 is SGHTA, CDR2 FQGNSA. The CDR3 contains 16 residues. Here the CDR3 reads CASSLSAASGSYEQYF. Here the CDR3 DNA reads TGTGCCAGCAGCTTGAGTGCTGCGAGCGGGAGTTACGAGCAGTACTTC.

The V gene is TRBV5-6, the J gene TRBJ1-1; D is perhaps TRBD1 (6 bases). The CDR3 totals 15 residues. V lost 3 bases and J 1 base, leaving 13 bases between the germline ends. Germline CDR1 is SGHDT and CDR2 is YYEEEE. This CDR3 is CASSSVKTGNTEAFF. As DNA, the CDR3 is TGTGCCAGCAGCTCCGTAAAGACAGGGAACACTGAAGCTTTCTTT.

V and J are TRBV6-1 and TRBJ1-1; no clear D gene. V was clipped by 1 base and J by 4 bases, with 10 bases between them. CDR1 and CDR2 (germline): MNHNS, SASEGT. This CDR3 has 14 amino acids. CDR3 DNA: TGTGCCAGCAGTGAAGGTAGTATACCCACTGAAGCTTTCTTT. It translates to CASSEGSIPTEAFF.

In DNA, the CDR3 is TGTGCCAGCACCAACACAGGAGTTAACACTGAAGCTTTCTTT. Translation: CASTNTGVNTEAFF. The J gene is TRBJ1-1, the V gene TRBV2; tentatively, D is TRBD1 (5 bases). In germline, CDR1 is SNHLY, CDR2 FYNNEI. The V end was cut by 7 bases, the J end by 2 bases, with 14 bases between. CDR3 size: 14 residues.

The chain carries TRBV4-3 and TRBJ2-2, with a weak D call TRBD1 (6 bases). The V end was cut by 1 base, the J end by 2 bases, with 11 bases between. This CDR3 has 16 residues. The germline gives CDR1 LGHNA, CDR2 YSLEER. The DNA for the CDR3 is TGCGCCAGCAGCCAAGTTCCGGGACAAAACACCGGGGAGCTGTTTTTT. Translating it yields CASSQVPGQNTGELFF.

This clone has ten or more counts. This rearrangement joins TRBV28 to TRBJ1-2; D remains unclear. CDR1 and CDR2 from the germline V gene are MDHEN and SYDVKM. Trimming stripped 2 bases from V and 8 bases from J, with 12 bases between. This CDR3 contains 13 residues. CDR3 in amino acids: CASSLTGSGGYTF. CDR3 DNA sequence: TGTGCCAGCAGTTTAACGGGGAGTGGAGGCTACACCTTC.

The chain joins TRBV3-1 (or the pseudogene TRBV3-2) to TRBJ2-2; D is possibly TRBD1 or TRBD2 (5 bases each). CDR1 is LGHDT and CDR2 is YNNKEL in the germline V gene (reference sequence). The CDR3 covers 16 residues. The germline V and J ends were trimmed by 4 bases and 0 bases, with 12 bases remaining between them. CDR3 in amino acids: CASSPRGPANTGELFF. CDR3 bases: TGTGCCAGCAGCCCGAGGGGACCCGCGAACACCGGGGAGCTGTTTTTT.